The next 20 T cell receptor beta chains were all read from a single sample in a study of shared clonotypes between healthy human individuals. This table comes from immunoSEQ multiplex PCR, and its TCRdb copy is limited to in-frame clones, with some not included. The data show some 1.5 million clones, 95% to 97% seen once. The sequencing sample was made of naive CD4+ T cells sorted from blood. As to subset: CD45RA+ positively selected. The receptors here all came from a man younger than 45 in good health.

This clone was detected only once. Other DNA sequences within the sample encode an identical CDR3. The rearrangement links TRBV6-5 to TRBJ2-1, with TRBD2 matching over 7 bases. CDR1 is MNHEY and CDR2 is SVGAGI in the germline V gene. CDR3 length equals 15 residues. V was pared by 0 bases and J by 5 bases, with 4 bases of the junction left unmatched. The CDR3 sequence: CASSYSGLADNEQFF. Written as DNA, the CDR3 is TGTGCCAGCAGTTACTCTGGGCTAGCGGACAATGAGCAGTTCTTC.

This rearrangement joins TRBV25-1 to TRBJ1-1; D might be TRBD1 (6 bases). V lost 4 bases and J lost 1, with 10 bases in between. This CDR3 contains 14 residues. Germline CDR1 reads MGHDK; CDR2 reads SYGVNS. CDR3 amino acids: CASSGPRGNTEAFF. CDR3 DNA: TGTGCCAGCAGTGGACCCAGGGGGAACACTGAAGCTTTCTTT.

CDR3 bases: TGTGCCAGCAGCGACCTGACTGGGGAAAAACTGTTTTTT. It is translated as CASSDLTGEKLFF. The chain combines TRBV2 with TRBJ1-4; D remains unclear. This CDR3 region has 13 residues. Germline CDR1 SNHLY, CDR2 FYNNEI. Trimming stripped 6 bases from V and 8 bases from J, with 13 bases between.

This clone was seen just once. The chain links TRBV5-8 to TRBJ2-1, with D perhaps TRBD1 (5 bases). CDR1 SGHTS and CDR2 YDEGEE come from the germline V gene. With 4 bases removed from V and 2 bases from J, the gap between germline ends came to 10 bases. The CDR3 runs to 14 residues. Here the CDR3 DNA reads TGTGCCAGCAGCCCCAGGGCGACCTACAATGAGCAGTTCTTC. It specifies CASSPRATYNEQFF.

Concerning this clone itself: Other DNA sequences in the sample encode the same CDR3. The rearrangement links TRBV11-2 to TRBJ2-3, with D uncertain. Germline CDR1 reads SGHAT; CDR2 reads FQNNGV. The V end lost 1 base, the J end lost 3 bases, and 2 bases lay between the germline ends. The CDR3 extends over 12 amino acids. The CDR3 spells CASSLVTDTQYF. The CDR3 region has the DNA TGTGCCAGCAGCTTAGTAACAGATACGCAGTATTTT.

CDR3 coding DNA: TGTGCCAGCAGCTTACCCACTAGCGGGAGTGAGACCCAGTACTTC. This translates into CASSLPTSGSETQYF. The chain links TRBV7-9 to TRBJ2-5; 11 bases fit TRBD2. After removal of 2 bases from V and 5 bases from J, the junction contained 4 bases not matched to a gene. From germline, CDR1 is SEHNR and CDR2 FQNEAQ (reference sequence). The CDR3 has 15 residues.

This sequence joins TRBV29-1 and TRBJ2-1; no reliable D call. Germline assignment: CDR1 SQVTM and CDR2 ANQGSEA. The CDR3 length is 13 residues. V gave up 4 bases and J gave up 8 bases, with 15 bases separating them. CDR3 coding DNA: TGCAGCGTTGTAGGGCGGTTGGTCCATGAGCAGTTCTTC. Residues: CSVVGRLVHEQFF.

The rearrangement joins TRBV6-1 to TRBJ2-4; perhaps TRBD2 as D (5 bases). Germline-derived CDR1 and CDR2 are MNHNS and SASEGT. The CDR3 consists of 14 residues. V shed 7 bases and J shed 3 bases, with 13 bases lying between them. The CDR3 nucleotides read TGTGCCAGCAACGGGTATGGGAGCAAAAACATTCAGTACTTC. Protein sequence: CASNGYGSKNIQYF.

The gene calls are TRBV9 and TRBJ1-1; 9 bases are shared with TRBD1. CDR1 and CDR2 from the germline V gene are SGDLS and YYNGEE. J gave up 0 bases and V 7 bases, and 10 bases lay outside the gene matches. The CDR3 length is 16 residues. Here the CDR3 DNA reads TGTGCCAGCTCCCCCCTCGACAGGGGGGTGAACACTGAAGCTTTCTTT. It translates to CASSPLDRGVNTEAFF.

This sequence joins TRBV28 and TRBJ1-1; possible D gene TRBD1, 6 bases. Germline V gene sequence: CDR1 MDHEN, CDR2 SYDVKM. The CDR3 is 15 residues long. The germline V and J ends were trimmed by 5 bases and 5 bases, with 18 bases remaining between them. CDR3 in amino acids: CASSPTTGPGTEAFF. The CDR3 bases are TGTGCCAGCAGTCCGACGACAGGTCCAGGGACTGAAGCTTTCTTT.

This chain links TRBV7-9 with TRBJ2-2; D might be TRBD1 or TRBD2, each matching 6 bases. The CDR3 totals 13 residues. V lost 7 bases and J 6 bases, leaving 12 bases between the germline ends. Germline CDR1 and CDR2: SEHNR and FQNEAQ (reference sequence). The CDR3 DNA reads TGTGCCAGCACCCAGAGGGGGGCCGGGGAGCTGTTTTTT. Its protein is CASTQRGAGELFF. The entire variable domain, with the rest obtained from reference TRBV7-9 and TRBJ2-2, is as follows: DTGVSQNPRHKITKRGQNVTFRCDPISEHNRLYWYRQTLGQGPEFLTYFQNEAQLEKSRLLSDRFSAERPKGSFSTLEIQRTEQGDSAMYLCASTQRGAGELFFGEGSRLTVL.

The chain's CDR3 is CASSPGQGVLAGELFF. The CDR3 coding sequence is TGCGCCAGCAGCCCCGGACAGGGGGTTTTAGCCGGGGAGCTGTTTTTT. The chain is built from TRBV5-1 and TRBJ2-2, with 10 bases matching TRBD1. Trimming removed 4 bases from V and 6 bases from J; junction bases left unmatched: 9. Per germline, CDR1 SGHRS and CDR2 YFSETQ. The CDR3 sequence is 16 residues long.

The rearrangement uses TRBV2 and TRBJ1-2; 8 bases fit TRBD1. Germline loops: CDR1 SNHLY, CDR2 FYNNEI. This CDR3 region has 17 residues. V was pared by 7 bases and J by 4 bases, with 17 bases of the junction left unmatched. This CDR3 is CASIGGRRTGPTYGYTF. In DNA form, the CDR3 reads TGTGCCAGCATAGGGGGTCGTAGGACAGGGCCAACCTATGGCTACACCTTC.

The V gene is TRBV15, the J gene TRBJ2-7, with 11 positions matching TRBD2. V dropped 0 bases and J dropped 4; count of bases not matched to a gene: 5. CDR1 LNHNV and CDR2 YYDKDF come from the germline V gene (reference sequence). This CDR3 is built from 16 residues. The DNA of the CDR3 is TGTGCCACCAGCAGAGATCGGACTAGCGGGTTATACGAGCAGTACTTC. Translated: CATSRDRTSGLYEQYF.

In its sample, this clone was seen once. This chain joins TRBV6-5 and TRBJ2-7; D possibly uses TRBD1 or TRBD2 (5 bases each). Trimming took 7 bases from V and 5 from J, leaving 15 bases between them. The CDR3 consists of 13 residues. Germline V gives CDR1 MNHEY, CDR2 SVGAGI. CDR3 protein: CASNKGPGHEQYF. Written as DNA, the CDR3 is TGTGCCAGCAACAAGGGACCGGGCCACGAGCAGTACTTC.

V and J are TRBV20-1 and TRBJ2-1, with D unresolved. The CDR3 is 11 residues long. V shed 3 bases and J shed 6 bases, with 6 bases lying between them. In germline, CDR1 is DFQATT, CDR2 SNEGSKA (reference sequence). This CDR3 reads CSASLSNEQFF. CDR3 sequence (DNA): TGCAGTGCTAGCCTTTCCAATGAGCAGTTCTTC.

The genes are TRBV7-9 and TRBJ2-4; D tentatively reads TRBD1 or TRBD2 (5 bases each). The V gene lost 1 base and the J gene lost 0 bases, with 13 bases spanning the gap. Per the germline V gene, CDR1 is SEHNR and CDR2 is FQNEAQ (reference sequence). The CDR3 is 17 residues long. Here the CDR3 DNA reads TGTGCCAGCAGCTTAGGGATGGGGGACCTAGCCAAAAACATTCAGTACTTC. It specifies CASSLGMGDLAKNIQYF. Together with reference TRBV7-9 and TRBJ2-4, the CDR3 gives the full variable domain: DTGVSQNPRHKITKRGQNVTFRCDPISEHNRLYWYRQTLGQGPEFLTYFQNEAQLEKSRLLSDRFSAERPKGSFSTLEIQRTEQGDSAMYLCASSLGMGDLAKNIQYFGAGTRLSVL.

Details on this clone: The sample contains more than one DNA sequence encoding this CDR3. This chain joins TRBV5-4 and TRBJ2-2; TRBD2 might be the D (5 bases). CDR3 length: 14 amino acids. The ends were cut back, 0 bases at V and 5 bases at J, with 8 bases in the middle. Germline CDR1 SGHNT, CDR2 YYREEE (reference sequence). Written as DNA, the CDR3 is TGTGCCAGCAGCTTGGCGGGCGGGACCGGGGAGCTGTTTTTT. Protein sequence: CASSLAGGTGELFF.

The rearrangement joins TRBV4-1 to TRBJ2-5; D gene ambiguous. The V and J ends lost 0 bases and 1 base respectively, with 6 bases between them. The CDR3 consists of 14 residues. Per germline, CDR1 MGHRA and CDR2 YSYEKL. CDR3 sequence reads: CASSQDTRQETQYF. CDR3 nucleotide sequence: TGCGCCAGCAGCCAAGATACCCGCCAAGAGACCCAGTACTTC.

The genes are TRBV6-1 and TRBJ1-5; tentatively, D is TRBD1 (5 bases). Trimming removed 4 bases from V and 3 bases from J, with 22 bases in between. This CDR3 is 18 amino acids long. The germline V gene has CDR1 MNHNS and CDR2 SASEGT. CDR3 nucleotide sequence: TGTGCCAGCAGTGTCATGGTTGGGGGTGGGGTAACCAATCAGCCCCAGCATTTT. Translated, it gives CASSVMVGGGVTNQPQHF.